The next 6 T cell receptor beta chains were all read from a single sample in a study of T-cell reconstitution after alpha-beta-depleted transplantation in children. Unique molecular identifiers featured in how the TCRbeta library was prepared. TCRdb called the PCR reads again in MiXCR, with one record for every CDR3 protein. This sample has nearly 350,000 distinct CDR3 sequences, with roughly 15% found just once. The input for sequencing was PBMCs, mostly from graft donor cells, taken 360 days after TCRalphabeta/CD19-depleted stem cell transplant. Receptors were obtained from a male patient aged 2-9 years who had a stem cell transplant for acute lymphoblastic leukemia, so the T cells may come from the graft donor.

The table lists this clonotype with a few counts. The rearrangement joins TRBV4-2 to TRBJ2-5; TRBD1 matches 8 bases. Germline loops: CDR1 LGHNA, CDR2 YNFKEQ. J was trimmed by 3 bases and V by 1 base; bases with no gene match: 4. The CDR3 length is 15 residues. DNA of the CDR3: TGTGCCAGCAGCCAAGGCCCGGGACAGGAAGAGACCCAGTACTTC. Encoded protein: CASSQGPGQEETQYF.

The J gene is TRBJ2-5, the V gene TRBV28; TRBD2 aligns across 7 bases. The J segment lost 0 bases and the V segment lost 5 bases, leaving 15 bases of the junction unmatched. The CDR3 has 18 amino acids. Germline lookup yields CDR1 MDHEN and CDR2 SYDVKM. The CDR3 DNA reads TGTGCCAGCAGTCCAAGCCTCGGGAGGACCTTTTACCAAGAGACCCAGTACTTC. Translated: CASSPSLGRTFYQETQYF. The entire variable domain, with the rest obtained from reference TRBV28 and TRBJ2-5, is as follows: DVKVTQSSRYLVKRTGEKVFLECVQDMDHENMFWYRQDPGLGLRLIYFSYDVKMKEKGDIPEGYSVSREKKERFSLILESASTNQTSMYLCASSPSLGRTFYQETQYFGPGTRLLVL.

This clonotype was recorded a few times. The chain recombines TRBV19 with TRBJ2-4; possibly TRBD2 for D (5 bases). Germline V gene sequence: CDR1 LNHDA, CDR2 SQIVND (reference sequence). The CDR3 is 15 residues long. V lost 7 bases, J lost 1 base, and 14 bases lay in between. The CDR3 protein is CASTFGDLAKNIQYF. CDR3 sequence (DNA): TGTGCCAGTACCTTCGGGGATCTGGCCAAAAACATTCAGTACTTC.

The table lists this clonotype with many counts. This chain connects TRBV12-3 or TRBV12-4 to TRBJ1-1, with D hard to call. This CDR3 region has 20 residues. Trimming removed 2 bases from V and 0 bases from J, with 25 bases in between. The chain's CDR3 is CASSLNVAVRQVGVNTEAFF. The DNA for the CDR3 is TGTGCCAGCAGTTTAAACGTGGCAGTCCGCCAGGTTGGGGTGAACACTGAAGCTTTCTTT.

This clonotype was counted between two and nine times. This rearrangement joins TRBV12-3 or TRBV12-4 to TRBJ1-4; weak D call: TRBD1 (5 bases). Deletions cut 4 bases from V and 4 bases from J, with 16 bases between. The CDR3 loop spans 16 amino acids. CDR3 DNA: TGTGCCAGCAGTTGGAGAGGGACTAGGGGTAATGAAAAACTGTTTTTT. Amino acid sequence: CASSWRGTRGNEKLFF.

V gene TRBV6-5 combines with J gene TRBJ2-7; the match to TRBD2 covers 8 bases. The CDR3 consists of 16 residues. Germline assignment: CDR1 MNHEY and CDR2 SVGAGI. The ends lost 0 bases at V and 4 bases at J; junction bases unmatched: 8. This chain's CDR3 is CASSYSLLADGYEQYF. DNA for the CDR3: TGTGCCAGCAGTTACTCGTTACTAGCGGACGGATACGAGCAGTACTTC.